This record concerns one T cell receptor (beta chain) sequence. Its cognate antigen is unknown. This entry comes from a study of graft-versus-host responses after intestinal transplantation. For the study at large: Induction with anti-thymocyte globulin, then tacrolimus and steroids for around three years, was given to all recipients. Study-level results: High graft-versus-host to host-versus-graft T cell clonal ratios marked allografts of patients with graft-donor macrochimerism.

The germline CDR1 and CDR2 sequences are SGHKS and YYEKEE (reference sequence). Unmatched junction bases numbered 7, after V lost 4 bases and J lost 2 bases. The CDR3 sequence is 15 residues long. The table came from immunoSEQ multiplex PCR; TCRdb's copy has only in-frame clones and leaves some out. The sample carries 100,000 to 110,000 clones, roughly 87% recorded once. The sequence derives from a human donor who was the organ donor for an intestinal transplant. The chain carries TRBV5-5 and TRBJ2-3; the match to TRBD1 covers 7 bases. Material: unstimulated CD4+ T cells sorted from spleen or lymph node cells, obtained before transplant. CDR3 amino acids: CASSQWDSYTDTQYF. CDR3 nucleotides: TGTGCCAGCAGCCAATGGGACAGCTACACAGATACGCAGTATTTT.